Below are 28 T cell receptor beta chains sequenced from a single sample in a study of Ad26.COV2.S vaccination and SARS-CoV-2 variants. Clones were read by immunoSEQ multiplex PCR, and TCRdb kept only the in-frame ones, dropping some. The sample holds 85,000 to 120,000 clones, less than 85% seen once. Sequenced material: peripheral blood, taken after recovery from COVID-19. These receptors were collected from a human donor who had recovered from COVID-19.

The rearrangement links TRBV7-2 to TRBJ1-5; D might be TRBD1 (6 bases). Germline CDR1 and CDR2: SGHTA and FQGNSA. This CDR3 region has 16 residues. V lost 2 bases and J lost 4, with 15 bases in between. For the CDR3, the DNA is TGTGCCAGCAGCTTATCGAGGAGTACAGGGAATCAGCCCCAGCATTTT. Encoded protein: CASSLSRSTGNQPQHF.

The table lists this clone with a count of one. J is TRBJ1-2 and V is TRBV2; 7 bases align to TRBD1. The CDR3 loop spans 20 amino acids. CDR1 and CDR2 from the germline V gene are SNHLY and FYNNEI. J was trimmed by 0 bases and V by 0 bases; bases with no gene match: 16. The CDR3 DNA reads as TGTGCCAGCAGTGAAGCGCGGATGGACCGACAGGGCCTTCCTAACTATGGCTACACCTTC. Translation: CASSEARMDRQGLPNYGYTF. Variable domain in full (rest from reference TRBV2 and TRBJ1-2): EPEVTQTPSHQVTQMGQEVILRCVPISNHLYFYWYRQILGQKVEFLVSFYNNEISEKSEIFDDQFSVERPDGSNFTLKIRSTKLEDSAMYFCASSEARMDRQGLPNYGYTFGSGTRLTVV.

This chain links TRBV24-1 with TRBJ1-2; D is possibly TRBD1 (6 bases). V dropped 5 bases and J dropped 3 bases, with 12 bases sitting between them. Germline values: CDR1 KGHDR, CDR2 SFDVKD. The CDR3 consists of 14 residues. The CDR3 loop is CATSGTGTYYGYTF. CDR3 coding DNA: TGTGCCACCAGTGGGACCGGGACATACTATGGCTACACCTTC.

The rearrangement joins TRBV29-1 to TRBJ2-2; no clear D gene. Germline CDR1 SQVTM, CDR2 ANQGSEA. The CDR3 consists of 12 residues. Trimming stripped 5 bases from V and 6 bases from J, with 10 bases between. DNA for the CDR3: TGCAGCGTTCCTCTGGGCCCCGGGGAGCTGTTTTTT. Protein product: CSVPLGPGELFF.

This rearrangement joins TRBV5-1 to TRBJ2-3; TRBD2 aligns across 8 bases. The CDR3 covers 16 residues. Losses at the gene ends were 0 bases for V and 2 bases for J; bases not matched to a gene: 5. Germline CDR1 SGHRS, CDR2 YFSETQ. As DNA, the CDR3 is TGCGCCAGCAGCTTGGCCGGCGGGGGGAACACAGATACGCAGTATTTT. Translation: CASSLAGGGNTDTQYF. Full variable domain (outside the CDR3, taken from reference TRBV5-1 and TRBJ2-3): KAGVTQTPRYLIKTRGQQVTLSCSPISGHRSVSWYQQTPGQGLQFLFEYFSETQRNKGNFPGRFSGRQFSNSRSEMNVSTLELGDSALYLCASSLAGGGNTDTQYFGPGTRLTVL.

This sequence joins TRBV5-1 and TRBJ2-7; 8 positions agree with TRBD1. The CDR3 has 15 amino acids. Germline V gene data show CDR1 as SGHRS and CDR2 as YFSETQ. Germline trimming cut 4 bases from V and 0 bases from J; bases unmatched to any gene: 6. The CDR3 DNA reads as TGCGCCAGCAGCCCGGGACAGGCCTTCTCCTACGAGCAGTACTTC. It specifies CASSPGQAFSYEQYF.

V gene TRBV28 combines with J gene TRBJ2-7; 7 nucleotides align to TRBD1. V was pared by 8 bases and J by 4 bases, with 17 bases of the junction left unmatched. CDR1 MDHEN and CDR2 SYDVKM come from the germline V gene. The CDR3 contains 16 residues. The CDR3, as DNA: TGTGCCAGCTTACCCCCCACAGGGGTTGGGTCTTACGAGCAGTACTTC. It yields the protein CASLPPTGVGSYEQYF.

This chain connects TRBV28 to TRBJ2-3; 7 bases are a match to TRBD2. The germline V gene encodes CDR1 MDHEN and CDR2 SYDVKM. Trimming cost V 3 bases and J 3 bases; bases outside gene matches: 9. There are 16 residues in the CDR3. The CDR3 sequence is CASSFLLRGGTDTQYF. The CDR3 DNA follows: TGTGCCAGCAGTTTCCTTCTACGGGGAGGGACAGATACGCAGTATTTT.

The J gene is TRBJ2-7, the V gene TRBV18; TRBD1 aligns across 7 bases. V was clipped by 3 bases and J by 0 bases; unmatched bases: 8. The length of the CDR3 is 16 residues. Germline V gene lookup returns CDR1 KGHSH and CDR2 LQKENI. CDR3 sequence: CASSPPGQAYSYEQYF. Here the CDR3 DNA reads TGTGCCAGCTCACCTCCTGGACAGGCATACTCCTACGAGCAGTACTTC.

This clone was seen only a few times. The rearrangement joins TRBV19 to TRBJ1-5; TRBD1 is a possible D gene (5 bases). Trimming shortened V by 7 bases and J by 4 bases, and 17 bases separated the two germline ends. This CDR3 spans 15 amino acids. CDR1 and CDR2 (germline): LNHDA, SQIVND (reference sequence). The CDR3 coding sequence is TGTGCCAGTACCTATCGGGACTCAGGAAATCAGCCCCAGCATTTT. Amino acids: CASTYRDSGNQPQHF.

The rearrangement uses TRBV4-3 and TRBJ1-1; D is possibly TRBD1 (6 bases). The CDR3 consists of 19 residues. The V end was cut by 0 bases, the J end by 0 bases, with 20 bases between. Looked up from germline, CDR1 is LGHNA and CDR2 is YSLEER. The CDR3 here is CASSQDTGPGVLMNTEAFF. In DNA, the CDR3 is TGCGCCAGCAGCCAAGATACAGGGCCAGGGGTTTTAATGAACACTGAAGCTTTCTTT.

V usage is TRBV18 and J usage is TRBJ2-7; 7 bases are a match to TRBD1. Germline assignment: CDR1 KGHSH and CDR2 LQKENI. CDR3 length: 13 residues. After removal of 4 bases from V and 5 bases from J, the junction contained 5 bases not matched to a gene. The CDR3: CASSLGGGNEQYF. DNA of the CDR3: TGTGCCAGCTCACTAGGGGGCGGAAACGAGCAGTACTTC.

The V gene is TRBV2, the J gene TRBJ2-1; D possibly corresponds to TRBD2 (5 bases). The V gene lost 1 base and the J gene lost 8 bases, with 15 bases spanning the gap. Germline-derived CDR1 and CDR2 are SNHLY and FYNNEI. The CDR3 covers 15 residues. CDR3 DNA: TGTGCCAGCAGTGAAGGGAAGATGGTCGGGGATGAGCAGTTCTTC. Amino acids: CASSEGKMVGDEQFF.

The CDR3 DNA reads as TGTGCCAGCAACACGGACAGAACTAATGAAAAACTGTTTTTT. This translates into CASNTDRTNEKLFF. The chain carries TRBV2 and TRBJ1-4; a possible D gene is TRBD1 (6 bases). V was trimmed by 7 bases and J by 1 base, leaving 10 bases between them. Germline CDR1 and CDR2: SNHLY and FYNNEI. CDR3 length: 14 amino acids.

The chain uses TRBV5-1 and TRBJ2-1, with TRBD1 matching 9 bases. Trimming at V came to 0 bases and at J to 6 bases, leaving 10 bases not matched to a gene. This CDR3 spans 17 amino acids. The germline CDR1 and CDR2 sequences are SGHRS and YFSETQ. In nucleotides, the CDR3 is TGCGCCAGCAGCTTGGAGGTGGGGGACAGGGCGGGCAATGAGCAGTTCTTC. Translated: CASSLEVGDRAGNEQFF.

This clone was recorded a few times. The CDR3 nucleotides read TGTGCCACCAGCAGAGGGACTGACACAGATACGCAGTATTTT. Translated: CATSRGTDTDTQYF. V is TRBV15 and J is TRBJ2-3; maybe TRBD2 (5 bases). V was cut by 1 base and J by 2 bases, with 7 bases left in between. CDR3 length: 14 residues. Germline loops: CDR1 LNHNV, CDR2 YYDKDF (reference sequence).

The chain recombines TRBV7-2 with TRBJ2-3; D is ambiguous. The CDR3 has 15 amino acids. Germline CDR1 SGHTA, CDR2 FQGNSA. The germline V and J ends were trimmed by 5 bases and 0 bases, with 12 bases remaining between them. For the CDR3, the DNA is TGTGCCAGCAGCCCGGCGGTGGGGAGCACAGATACGCAGTATTTT. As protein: CASSPAVGSTDTQYF.

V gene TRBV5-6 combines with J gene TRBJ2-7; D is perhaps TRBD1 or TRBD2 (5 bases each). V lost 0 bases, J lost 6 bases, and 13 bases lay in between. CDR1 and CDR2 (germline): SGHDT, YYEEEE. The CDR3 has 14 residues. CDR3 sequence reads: CASSLGLGPAEQYF. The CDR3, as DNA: TGTGCCAGCAGCTTGGGGCTGGGACCGGCCGAGCAGTACTTC.

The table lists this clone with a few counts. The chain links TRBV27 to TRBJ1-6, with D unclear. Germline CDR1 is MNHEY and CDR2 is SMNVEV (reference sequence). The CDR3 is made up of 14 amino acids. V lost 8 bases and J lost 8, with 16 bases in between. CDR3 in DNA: TGTGCCAGCGGTGAGCCAGGCGGTGATTCACCCCTCCACTTT. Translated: CASGEPGGDSPLHF.

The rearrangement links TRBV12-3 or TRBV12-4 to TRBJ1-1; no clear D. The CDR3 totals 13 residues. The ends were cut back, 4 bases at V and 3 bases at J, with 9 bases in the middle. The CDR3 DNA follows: TGTGCCAGCAGTTATGCTTCGGACACTGAAGCTTTCTTT. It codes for CASSYASDTEAFF.

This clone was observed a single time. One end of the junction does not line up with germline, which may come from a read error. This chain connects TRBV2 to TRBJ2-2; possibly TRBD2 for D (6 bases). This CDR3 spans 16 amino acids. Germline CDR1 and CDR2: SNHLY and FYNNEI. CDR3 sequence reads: CASSEIGGQNAGELFF. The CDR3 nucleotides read TGTGCCAGCAGTGAAATCGGGGGTCAGAACGCCGGGGAGCTGTTTTTT.

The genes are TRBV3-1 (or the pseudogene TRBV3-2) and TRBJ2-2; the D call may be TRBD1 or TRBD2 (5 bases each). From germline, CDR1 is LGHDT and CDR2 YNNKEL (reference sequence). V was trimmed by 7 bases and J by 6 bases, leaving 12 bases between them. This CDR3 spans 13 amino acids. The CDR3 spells CASNPGRPGELFF. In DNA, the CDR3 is TGTGCCAGCAACCCGGGACGACCCGGGGAGCTGTTTTTT.

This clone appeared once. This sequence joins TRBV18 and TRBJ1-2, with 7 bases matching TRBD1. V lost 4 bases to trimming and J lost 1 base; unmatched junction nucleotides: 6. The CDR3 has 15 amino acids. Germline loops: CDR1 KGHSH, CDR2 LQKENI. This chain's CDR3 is CASSRDREVNYGYTF. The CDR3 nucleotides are TGTGCCAGCTCACGTGACAGGGAAGTTAACTATGGCTACACCTTC. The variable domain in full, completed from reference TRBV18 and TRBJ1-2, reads NAGVMQNPRHLVRRRGQEARLRCSPMKGHSHVYWYRQLPEEGLKFMVYLQKENIIDESGMPKERFSAEFPKEGPSILRIQQVVRGDSAAYFCASSRDREVNYGYTFGSGTRLTVV.

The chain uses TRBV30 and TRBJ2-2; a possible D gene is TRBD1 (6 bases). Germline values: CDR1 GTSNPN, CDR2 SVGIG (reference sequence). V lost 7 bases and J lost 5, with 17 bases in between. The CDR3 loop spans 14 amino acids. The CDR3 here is CASLRLQGTGELFF. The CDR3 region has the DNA TGTGCCTCGCTTAGATTGCAGGGGACCGGGGAGCTGTTTTTT.

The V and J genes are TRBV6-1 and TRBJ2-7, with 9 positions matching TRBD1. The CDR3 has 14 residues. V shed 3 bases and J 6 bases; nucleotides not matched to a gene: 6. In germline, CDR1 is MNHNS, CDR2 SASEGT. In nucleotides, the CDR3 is TGTGCCAGCAGTGACGGACAGGGGTGGGTCGAGCAGTACTTC. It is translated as CASSDGQGWVEQYF.

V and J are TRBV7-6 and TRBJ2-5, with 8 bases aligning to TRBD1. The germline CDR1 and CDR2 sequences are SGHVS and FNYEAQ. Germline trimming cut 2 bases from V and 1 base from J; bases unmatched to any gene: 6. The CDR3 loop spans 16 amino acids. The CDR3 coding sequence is TGTGCCAGCAGCTTATCAGGGGGCCTAGGCCAAGAGACCCAGTACTTC. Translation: CASSLSGGLGQETQYF. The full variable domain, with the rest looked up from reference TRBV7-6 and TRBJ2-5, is GAGVSQSPRYKVTKRGQDVALRCDPISGHVSLYWYRQALGQGPEFLTYFNYEAQQDKSGLPNDRFSAERPEGSISTLTIQRTEQRDSAMYRCASSLSGGLGQETQYFGPGTRLLVL.

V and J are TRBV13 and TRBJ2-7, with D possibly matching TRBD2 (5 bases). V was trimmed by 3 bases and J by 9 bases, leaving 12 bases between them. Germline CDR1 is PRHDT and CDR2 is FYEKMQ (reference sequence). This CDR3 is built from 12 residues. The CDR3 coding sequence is TGTGCCAGCAGCTTTGGCGGCGGAGGGCAGTACTTC. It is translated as CASSFGGGGQYF.

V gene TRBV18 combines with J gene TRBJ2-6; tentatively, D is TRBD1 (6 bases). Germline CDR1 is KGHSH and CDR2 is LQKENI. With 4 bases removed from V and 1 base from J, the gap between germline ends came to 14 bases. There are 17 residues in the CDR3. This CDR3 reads CASSLQGEGSGANVLTF. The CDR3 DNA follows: TGTGCCAGCTCACTACAGGGAGAAGGATCTGGGGCCAACGTCCTGACTTTC.